These T cell receptor beta chains were read from a single sample in a study of cytomegalovirus exposure and HLA in healthy donors. Libraries were prepared by immunoSEQ multiplex PCR; TCRdb keeps only in-frame clonotypes and omits some of them. The table lists 200,000 to 250,000 clones, 80% to 85% of them singletons. Sequencing was carried out using PBMCs. These receptors were collected from a boy aged 2 to 10 in good health and CMV-seronegative. Each CDR3 is given with its conserved first and last residue. The D gene is left open where the match is weak. The size entry is marked missing in some rows and otherwise reads once, few, many or a size class.

once NA TRBJ1-6 TRBV6-6 CAMRTVGNSPLHF TGTGCCATGCGGACAGTGGGCAATTCACCCCTCCACTTT
once TRBD1 TRBJ2-4 TRBV6-6 CASSYLGQGTKNIQYF TGTGCCAGCAGTTACTTGGGACAGGGAACCAAAAACATTCAGTACTTC
NA TRBD1 TRBJ1-2 TRBV7-6 CASSLTGGQGALYGYTF TGTGCCAGCAGCTTGACCGGGGGACAGGGAGCCCTCTATGGCTACACCTTC
NA NA TRBJ1-6 TRBV23-1 CASSQSGYGGGSPLHF TGCGCCAGCAGTCAATCGGGGTACGGGGGAGGTTCACCCCTCCACTTT
NA NA TRBJ2-7 TRBV5-1 CASSLDQFYEQYF TGCGCCAGCAGCTTGGACCAGTTCTACGAGCAGTACTTC
few NA TRBJ1-2 TRBV6-5 CASSEMGAGSGYTF TGTGCCAGCAGTGAAATGGGGGCGGGCAGTGGCTACACCTTC
NA NA TRBJ2-5 TRBV7-9 CASSLASRGTQYF TGTGCCAGCAGCTTGGCTAGCCGAGGGACCCAGTACTTC
NA NA TRBJ2-5 TRBV5-8 CASSLRQETQYF TGTGCCAGCAGCCTCCGGCAAGAGACCCAGTACTTC
NA NA TRBJ1-1 TRBV11-2 CASSLVWSTEAFF TGTGCCAGCAGCTTAGTATGGAGCACTGAAGCTTTCTTT
NA NA TRBJ1-5 TRBV7-9 CASSSLEGSGNQPQHF TGTGCCAGCAGCTCCTTAGAGGGTTCGGGCAATCAGCCTCAGCATTTT
once NA TRBJ1-1 TRBV10-3 CASARGADTEAFF TGTGCCAGCGCACGCGGGGCGGACACTGAAGCTTTCTTT
once NA TRBJ2-7 TRBV30 CAWSVQGLSSYEQYF TGTGCCTGGAGTGTGCAGGGTCTGAGCTCCTACGAGCAGTACTTC
NA NA TRBJ1-1 TRBV11-3 CASPGVWNTEAFF TGTGCCAGCCCCGGTGTATGGAACACTGAAGCTTTCTTT
NA NA TRBJ2-3 TRBV5-1 CASTRGSSTDTQYF TGCGCCAGCACTAGGGGAAGTAGCACAGATACGCAGTATTTT
NA NA TRBJ2-7 TRBV5-1 CASSLAAGADEQYF TGCGCCAGCAGCTTGGCCGCAGGGGCGGACGAGCAGTACTTC